This entry is about one T cell receptor beta chain. The V gene lost 1 base and the J gene lost 5 bases, with 14 bases spanning the gap. The CDR3 has 16 residues. CDR1 and CDR2 (germline): KGHSH, LQKENI. These data originate in a study of T cell responses to AZD1222 COVID-19 vaccine. Produced via immunoSEQ multiplex PCR; TCRdb's table is partial and in-frame only. In the table there are tens of thousands of clones, 81% of which are singletons. The receptor comes from an adult who received the AZD1222 COVID-19 vaccine. Sequences were derived from peripheral blood, sampled 28 days after the second AZD1222 dose. This sequence joins TRBV18 and TRBJ2-2, with D possibly matching TRBD2 (6 bases). The CDR3: CASSPLRDAGTGELFF. CDR3 in DNA: TGTGCCAGCTCACCACTGCGGGATGCGGGTACCGGGGAGCTGTTTTTT.